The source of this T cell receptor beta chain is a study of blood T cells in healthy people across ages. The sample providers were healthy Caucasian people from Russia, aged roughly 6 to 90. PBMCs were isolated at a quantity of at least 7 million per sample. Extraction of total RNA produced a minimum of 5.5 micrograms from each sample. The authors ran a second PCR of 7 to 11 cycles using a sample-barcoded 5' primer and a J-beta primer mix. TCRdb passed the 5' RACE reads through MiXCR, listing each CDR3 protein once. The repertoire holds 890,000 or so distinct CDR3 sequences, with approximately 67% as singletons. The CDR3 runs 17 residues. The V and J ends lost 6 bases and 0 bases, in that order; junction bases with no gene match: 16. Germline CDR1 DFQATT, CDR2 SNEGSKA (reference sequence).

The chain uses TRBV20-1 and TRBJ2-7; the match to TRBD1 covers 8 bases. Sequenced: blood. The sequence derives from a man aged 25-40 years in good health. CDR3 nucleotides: TGCAGTGCCCATATTCTCACTTCGGGACAGGTCTCCTACGAGCAGTACTTC. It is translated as CSAHILTSGQVSYEQYF.